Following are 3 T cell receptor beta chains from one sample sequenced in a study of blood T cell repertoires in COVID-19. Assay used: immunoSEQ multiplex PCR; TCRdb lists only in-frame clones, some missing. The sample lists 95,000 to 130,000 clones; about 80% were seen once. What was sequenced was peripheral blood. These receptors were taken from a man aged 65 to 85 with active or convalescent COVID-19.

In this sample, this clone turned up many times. This CDR3 reads CASSPGTSGGGQETQYF. The CDR3 coding sequence is TGTGCCAGCAGCCCCGGGACTAGCGGGGGGGGCCAAGAGACCCAGTACTTC. The chain uses TRBV3-1 (or the pseudogene TRBV3-2) and TRBJ2-5; 16 bases are shared with TRBD2. This CDR3 contains 17 residues. Germline values: CDR1 LGHDT, CDR2 YNNKEL (reference sequence). V gave up 4 bases and J gave up 1 base; unmatched junction bases: 3.

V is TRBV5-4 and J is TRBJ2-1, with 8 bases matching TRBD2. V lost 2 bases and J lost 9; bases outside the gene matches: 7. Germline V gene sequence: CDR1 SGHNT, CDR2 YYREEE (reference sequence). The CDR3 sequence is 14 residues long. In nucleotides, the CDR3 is TGTGCCAGCAGCTTTGGTAGCGGGATTGGTGAGCAGTTCTTC. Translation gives CASSFGSGIGEQFF. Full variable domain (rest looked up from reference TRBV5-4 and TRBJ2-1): ETGVTQSPTHLIKTRGQQVTLRCSSQSGHNTVSWYQQALGQGPQFIFQYYREEENGRGNFPPRFSGLQFPNYSSELNVNALELDDSALYLCASSFGSGIGEQFFGPGTRLTVL.

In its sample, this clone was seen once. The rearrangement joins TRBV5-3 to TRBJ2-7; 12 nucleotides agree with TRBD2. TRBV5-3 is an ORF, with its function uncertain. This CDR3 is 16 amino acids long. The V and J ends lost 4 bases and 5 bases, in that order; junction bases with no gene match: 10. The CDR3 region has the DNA TGTGCCAGAAGCATGCGACTAGCGGGAGTTGTCGACGAGCAGTACTTC. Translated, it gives CARSMRLAGVVDEQYF.